A selection of T cell receptor beta chains follows, all from one sample in a study of CD8 T cells in ankylosing spondylitis. TCRdb reanalysed the 5' RACE reads using MiXCR and keeps one entry per CDR3 protein. The sample records 800,000 to 900,000 distinct CDR3 sequences, about 10% being singletons. The sample taken for sequencing was blood, either unsorted or a sorted T cell fraction (not recorded which). These receptor sequences come from a male donor with ankylosing spondylitis. The CDR3 runs from the conserved cysteine through the conserved F or W. The D gene is left open where the match is weak. Some rows mark clone size as missing; the rest say once, few, many or name a class of expanded clone.

clone_size cdr3_length d_call j_call v_call cdr3_nt cdr3_aa
few 13 TRBD1 TRBJ1-4 TRBV29-1 TGCAGCGTGTCGGACAGGGGAGGAGAAAAACTGTTTTTT CSVSDRGGEKLFF
many 13 TRBD2 TRBJ2-1 TRBV20-1 TGCAGTGCTACTAGCGGGTCCTACAATGAGCAGTTCTTC CSATSGSYNEQFF
few 12 . TRBJ2-3 TRBV6-5 TGTGCCAGCAGGGGATTCGATGATACGCAGTATTTT CASRGFDDTQYF
few 14 . TRBJ2-3 TRBV12-3/TRBV12-4 TGTGCCAGCAGTTTTACCGCTCACACAGATACGCAGTATTTT CASSFTAHTDTQYF
. 14 TRBD1 TRBJ1-1 TRBV7-8 TGTGCCAGCAGCTTACTACAGGGGGTCGCTGAAGCTTTCTTT CASSLLQGVAEAFF
few 15 . TRBJ2-7 TRBV5-1 TGCGCCAGCAGCTACCTGTCCAGTGTAACCTACGAGCAGTACTTC CASSYLSSVTYEQYF
. 15 TRBD2 TRBJ2-4 TRBV20-1 TGCAGTGCTAGGGGACTAGCGGGAGAGGGAAACATTCAGTACTTC CSARGLAGEGNIQYF
few 14 . TRBJ2-7 TRBV6-2/TRBV6-3 TGTGCCAGCAGTCCGATTGGACATTCCTACGAGCAGTACTTC CASSPIGHSYEQYF
. 13 . TRBJ2-7 TRBV6-1 TGTGCCAGCAGTGAAGCTCGGCCGGGAGAGCAGTACTTC CASSEARPGEQYF
. 13 . TRBJ1-6 TRBV5-1 TGCGCCAGCAGCTCCGACCCCGATTCACCCCTCCACTTT CASSSDPDSPLHF
few 15 . TRBJ1-5 TRBV7-2 TGTGCCAGCAGCTCCCTCCGAGGGTACAATCAGCCCCAGCATTTT CASSSLRGYNQPQHF
many 14 . TRBJ2-1 TRBV20-1 TGCAGTGCTACCGGGACACCCTCCTACAATGAGCAGTTCTTC CSATGTPSYNEQFF
few 16 . TRBJ2-3 TRBV7-2 TGTGCCAGCAGCTTAGTGGCTAGCAGTAGCACAGATACGCAGTATTTT CASSLVASSSTDTQYF
many 14 . TRBJ2-1 TRBV5-1 TGCGCCAGCAGCATTCATACAGGTACTAGTGAGCAGTTCTTC CASSIHTGTSEQFF
many 14 . TRBJ1-1 TRBV12-3/TRBV12-4 TGTGCCAGCAGGTCGGGGGGAATGAACACTGAAGCTTTCTTT CASRSGGMNTEAFF
few 13 . TRBJ1-2 TRBV5-5 TGTGCCAGCAGCCCGGACGGATACTATGGCTACACCTTC CASSPDGYYGYTF
. 13 TRBD1 TRBJ1-2 TRBV15 TGTGCCACCAGCACGGGACAGGGGATCGGCTACACCTTC CATSTGQGIGYTF
. 14 TRBD2 TRBJ2-5 TRBV7-2 TGTGCCAGCAGCGAGCGGGGGGGCCTTGAGACCCAGTACTTC CASSERGGLETQYF
. 17 TRBD2 TRBJ2-2 TRBV20-1 TGCAGTGCTAAACTGACTAGCGGGAGAGGTGGGCCCGGGGAGCTGTTTTTT CSAKLTSGRGGPGELFF